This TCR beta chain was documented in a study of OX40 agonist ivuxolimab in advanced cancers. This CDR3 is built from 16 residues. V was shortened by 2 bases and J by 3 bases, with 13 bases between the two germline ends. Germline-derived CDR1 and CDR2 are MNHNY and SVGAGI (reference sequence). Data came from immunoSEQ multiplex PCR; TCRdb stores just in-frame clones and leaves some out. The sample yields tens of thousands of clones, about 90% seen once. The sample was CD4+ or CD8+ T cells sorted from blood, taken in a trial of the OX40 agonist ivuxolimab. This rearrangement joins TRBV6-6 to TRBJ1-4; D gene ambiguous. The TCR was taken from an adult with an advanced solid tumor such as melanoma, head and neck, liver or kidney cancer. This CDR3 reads CASSYGGVRSNEKLFF. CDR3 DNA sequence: TGTGCCAGCAGTTACGGTGGGGTTAGGTCTAATGAAAAACTGTTTTTT.